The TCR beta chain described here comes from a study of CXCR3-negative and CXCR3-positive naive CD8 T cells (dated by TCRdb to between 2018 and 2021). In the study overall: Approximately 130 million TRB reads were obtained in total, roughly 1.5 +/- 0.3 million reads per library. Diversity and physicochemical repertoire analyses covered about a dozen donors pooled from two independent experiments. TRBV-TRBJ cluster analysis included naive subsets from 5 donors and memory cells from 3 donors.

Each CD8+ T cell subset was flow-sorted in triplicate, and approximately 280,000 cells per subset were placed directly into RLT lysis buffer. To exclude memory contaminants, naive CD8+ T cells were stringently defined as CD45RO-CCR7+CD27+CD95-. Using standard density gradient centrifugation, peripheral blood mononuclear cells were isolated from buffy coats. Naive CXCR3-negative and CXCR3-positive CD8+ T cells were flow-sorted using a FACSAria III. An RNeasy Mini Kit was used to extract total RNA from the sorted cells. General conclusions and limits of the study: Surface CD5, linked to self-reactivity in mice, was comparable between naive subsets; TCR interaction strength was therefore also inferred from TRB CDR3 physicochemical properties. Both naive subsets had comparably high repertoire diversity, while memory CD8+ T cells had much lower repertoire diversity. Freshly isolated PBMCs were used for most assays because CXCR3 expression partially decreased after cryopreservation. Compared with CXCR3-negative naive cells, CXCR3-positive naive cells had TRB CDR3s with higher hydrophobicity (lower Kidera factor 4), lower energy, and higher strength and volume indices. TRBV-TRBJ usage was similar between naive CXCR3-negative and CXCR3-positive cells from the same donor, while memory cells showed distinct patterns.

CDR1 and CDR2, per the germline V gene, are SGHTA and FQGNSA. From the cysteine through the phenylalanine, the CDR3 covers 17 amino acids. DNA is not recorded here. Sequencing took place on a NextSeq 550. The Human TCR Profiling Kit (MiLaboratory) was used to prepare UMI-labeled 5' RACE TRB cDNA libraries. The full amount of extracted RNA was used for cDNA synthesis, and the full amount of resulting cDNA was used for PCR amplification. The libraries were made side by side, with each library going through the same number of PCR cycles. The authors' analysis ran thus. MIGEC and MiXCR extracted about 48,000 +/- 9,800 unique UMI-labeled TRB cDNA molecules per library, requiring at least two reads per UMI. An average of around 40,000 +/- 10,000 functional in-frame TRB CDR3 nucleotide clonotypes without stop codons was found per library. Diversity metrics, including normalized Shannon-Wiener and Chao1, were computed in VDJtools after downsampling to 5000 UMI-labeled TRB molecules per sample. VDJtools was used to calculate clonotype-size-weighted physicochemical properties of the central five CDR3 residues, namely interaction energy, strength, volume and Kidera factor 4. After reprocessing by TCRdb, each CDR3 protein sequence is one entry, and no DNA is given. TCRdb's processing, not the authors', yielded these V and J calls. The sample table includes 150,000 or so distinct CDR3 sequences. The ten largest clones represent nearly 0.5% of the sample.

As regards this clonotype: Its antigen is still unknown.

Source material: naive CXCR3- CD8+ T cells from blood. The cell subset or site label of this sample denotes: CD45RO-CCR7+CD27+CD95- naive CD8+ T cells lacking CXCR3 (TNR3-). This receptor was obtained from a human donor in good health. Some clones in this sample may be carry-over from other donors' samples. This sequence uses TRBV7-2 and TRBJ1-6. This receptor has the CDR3 CASSLVRQYSYNSPLHF.